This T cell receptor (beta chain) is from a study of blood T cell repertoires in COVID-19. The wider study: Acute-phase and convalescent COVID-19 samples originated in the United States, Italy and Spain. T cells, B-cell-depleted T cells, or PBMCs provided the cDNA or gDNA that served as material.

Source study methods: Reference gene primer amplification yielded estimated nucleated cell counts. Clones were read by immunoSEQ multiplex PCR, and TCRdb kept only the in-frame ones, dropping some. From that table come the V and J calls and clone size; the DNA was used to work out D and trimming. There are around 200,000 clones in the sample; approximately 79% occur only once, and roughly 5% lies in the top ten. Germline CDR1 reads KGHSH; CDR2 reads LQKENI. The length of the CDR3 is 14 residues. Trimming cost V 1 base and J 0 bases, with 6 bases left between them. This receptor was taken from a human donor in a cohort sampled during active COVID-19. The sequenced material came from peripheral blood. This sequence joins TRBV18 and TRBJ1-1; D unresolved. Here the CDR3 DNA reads TGTGCCAGCTCACCACTAGCCGTGAACACTGAAGCTTTCTTT. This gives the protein CASSPLAVNTEAFF.